This TCR beta chain was obtained from a study of blood T cell repertoires in COVID-19. Background on the study: From the United States, Italy and Spain came samples of acute and convalescent COVID-19. Sources were T cells, B-cell-depleted T cells, or PBMCs; the material itself was cDNA or gDNA.

As processed by the authors: Amplification of reference gene primers provided the estimated nucleated cell counts. Assay: immunoSEQ multiplex PCR; the TCRdb copy retains only in-frame clones and omits some. V and J calls and clone size are as listed in that table; D and trimming were resolved from the DNA. Among 200,000 to 300,000 clones, approximately 86% were seen once, and the ten largest hold about 3.1%. Germline trimming cut 10 bases from V and 6 bases from J; bases unmatched to any gene: 16. The CDR3 spans 17 residues. The germline V gene has CDR1 MGHRA and CDR2 YSYEKL. The sequenced sample consisted of peripheral blood. V gene TRBV4-1 combines with J gene TRBJ1-6; 9 bases fit TRBD1. The receptor comes from a young woman who had recovered from COVID-19. The chain's CDR3 is CATSDLQDRGPNSPLHF. The CDR3 DNA reads as TGCGCCACCTCCGACCTACAGGACAGGGGCCCTAATTCACCCCTCCACTTT.